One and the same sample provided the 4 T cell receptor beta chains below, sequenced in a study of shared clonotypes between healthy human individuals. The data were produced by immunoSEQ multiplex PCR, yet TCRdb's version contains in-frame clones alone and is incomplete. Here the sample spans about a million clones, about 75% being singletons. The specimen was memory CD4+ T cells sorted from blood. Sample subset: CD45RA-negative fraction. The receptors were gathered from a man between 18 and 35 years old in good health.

The DNA of the CDR3 is TGTGCCACCAGCGGGACTAGCGGATTCACAGATACGCAGTATTTT. Protein sequence: CATSGTSGFTDTQYF. V gene TRBV15 combines with J gene TRBJ2-3; TRBD2 aligns across 11 bases. Trimming at V came to 5 bases and at J to 2 bases, leaving 3 bases not matched to a gene. This CDR3 has 15 residues. Germline CDR1 is LNHNV and CDR2 is YYDKDF (reference sequence).

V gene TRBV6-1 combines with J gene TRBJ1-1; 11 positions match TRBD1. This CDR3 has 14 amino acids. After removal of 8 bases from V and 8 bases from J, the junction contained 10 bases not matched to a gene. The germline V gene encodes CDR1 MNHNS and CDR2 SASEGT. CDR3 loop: CASEFGQGAREAFF. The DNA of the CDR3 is TGTGCCAGCGAGTTTGGACAGGGGGCGCGAGAAGCTTTCTTT.

CDR3 DNA: TGTGCCTGGAGTGTACAACTAGCCTACGAGCAGTACTTC. Amino acids: CAWSVQLAYEQYF. The gene calls are TRBV30 and TRBJ2-7, with D tentatively TRBD2 (5 bases). This CDR3 region has 13 residues. Germline loops: CDR1 GTSNPN, CDR2 SVGIG (reference sequence). V was cut by 0 bases and J by 2 bases, with 8 bases left in between. The complete variable domain, with remaining parts taken from reference TRBV30 and TRBJ2-7, reads SQTIHQWPATLVQPVGSPLSLECTVEGTSNPNLYWYRQAAGRGLQLLFYSVGIGQISSEVPQNLSASRPQDRQFILSSKKLLLSDSGFYLCAWSVQLAYEQYFGPGTRLTVT.

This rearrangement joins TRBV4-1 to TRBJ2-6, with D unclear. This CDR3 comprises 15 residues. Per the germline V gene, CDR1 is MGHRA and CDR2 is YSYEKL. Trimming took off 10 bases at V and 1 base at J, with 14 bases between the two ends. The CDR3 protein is CATSGLPSGANVLTF. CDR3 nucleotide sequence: TGCGCCACGAGTGGGCTGCCGTCTGGGGCCAACGTCCTGACTTTC.